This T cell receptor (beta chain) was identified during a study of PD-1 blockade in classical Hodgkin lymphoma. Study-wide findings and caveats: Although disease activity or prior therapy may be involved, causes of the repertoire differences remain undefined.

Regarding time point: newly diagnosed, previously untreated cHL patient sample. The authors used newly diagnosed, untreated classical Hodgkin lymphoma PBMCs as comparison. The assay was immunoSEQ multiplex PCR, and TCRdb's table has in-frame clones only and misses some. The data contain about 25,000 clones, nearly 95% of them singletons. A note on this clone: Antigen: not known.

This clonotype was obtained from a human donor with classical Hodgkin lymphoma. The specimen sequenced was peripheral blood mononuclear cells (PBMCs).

Written as DNA, the CDR3 is TGTGCCAGCAGCTTGGGGGGGACGGGCAATCAGCCCCAGCATTTT. Protein sequence: CASSLGGTGNQPQHF. The chain is built from TRBV5-8 and TRBJ1-5; perhaps TRBD1 as D (5 bases). V was clipped by 0 bases and J by 2 bases, with 9 bases between them. Germline V lookup: CDR1 SGHTS, CDR2 YDEGEE. The CDR3 has 15 residues.